A single sample gave rise to the 25 T cell receptor beta chains below, sequenced in a study of blood T cell repertoires in COVID-19. Repertoires were generated with immunoSEQ multiplex PCR, while TCRdb's copy carries only in-frame clones and drops some. The table has some 530,000 clones, around 85% seen once; the top ten hold roughly 3.2%. Sequencing used peripheral blood. The receptors were sampled from a human donor in a cohort sampled during active COVID-19.

The chain has TRBV18 and TRBJ1-2; the match to TRBD1 covers 8 bases. The CDR3 totals 16 residues. Per germline, CDR1 KGHSH and CDR2 LQKENI. Germline trimming cut 4 bases from V and 1 base from J; bases unmatched to any gene: 8. DNA for the CDR3: TGTGCCAGCTCACGTGGGACAGGACTTCTTAACTATGGCTACACCTTC. Residues: CASSRGTGLLNYGYTF.

The J gene is TRBJ2-7, the V gene TRBV12-3 or TRBV12-4, with 8 bases fitting TRBD1. The CDR3 loop spans 12 amino acids. The J segment lost 4 bases and the V segment lost 6 bases, leaving 2 bases of the junction unmatched. CDR3 DNA: TGTGCCAGCAGCAGACAGGGGTACGAGCAGTACTTC. It specifies CASSRQGYEQYF.

The chain carries TRBV18 and TRBJ2-5; D is perhaps TRBD1 (6 bases). The CDR3 is 15 amino acids. V dropped 0 bases and J dropped 3 bases, with 11 bases sitting between them. Germline-derived CDR1 and CDR2 are KGHSH and LQKENI. The CDR3 region is CASSPPTGQKETQYF. DNA for the CDR3: TGTGCCAGCTCACCACCGACCGGACAGAAAGAGACCCAGTACTTC.

This chain connects TRBV30 to TRBJ1-1; 7 bases align to TRBD1. Germline V gives CDR1 GTSNPN, CDR2 SVGIG (reference sequence). This CDR3 is built from 16 residues. After removal of 2 bases from V and 0 bases from J, the junction contained 9 bases not matched to a gene. The CDR3 DNA follows: TGTGCCTGGAGTAAGGGGGACAGAATAATGAACACTGAAGCTTTCTTT. As protein: CAWSKGDRIMNTEAFF.

The J gene is TRBJ2-3, the V gene TRBV29-1, with 8 bases identical to TRBD1. Unmatched junction bases numbered 12, after V lost 2 bases and J lost 2 bases. Per the germline V gene, CDR1 is SQVTM and CDR2 is ANQGSEA. This CDR3 is built from 17 residues. CDR3 residues: CSVEKQGGATYTDTQYF. The CDR3 DNA is TGCAGCGTTGAAAAACAGGGGGGCGCTACCTACACAGATACGCAGTATTTT.

This clone turned up a few times. The chain is built from TRBV27 and TRBJ1-1; 9 bases are a match to TRBD1. V was pared by 6 bases and J by 3 bases, with 5 bases of the junction left unmatched. The CDR3 contains 14 residues. Germline CDR1 reads MNHEY; CDR2 reads SMNVEV (reference sequence). CDR3 residues: CASSTGQGYTEAFF. Here the CDR3 DNA reads TGTGCCAGCAGCACGGGACAGGGTTACACTGAAGCTTTCTTT.

The chain combines TRBV18 with TRBJ1-1; 9 bases match TRBD1. This CDR3 has 15 residues. CDR1 and CDR2 from the germline V gene are KGHSH and LQKENI. The V gene end was trimmed by 3 bases and the J gene end by 4 bases; junction bases not matched to a gene: 6. In nucleotides, the CDR3 is TGTGCCAGCTCACCGCGGGACAGGGTTTCCACTGAAGCTTTCTTT. Translated: CASSPRDRVSTEAFF.

The CDR3 region has the DNA TGTGCCAGCAGAGTACAGGGTACCTCCTACGAGCAGTACTTC. Translated: CASRVQGTSYEQYF. This sequence joins TRBV6-5 and TRBJ2-7; TRBD1 is a possible D gene (6 bases). Per the germline V gene, CDR1 is MNHEY and CDR2 is SVGAGI. This CDR3 comprises 14 residues. V lost 6 bases to trimming and J lost 0 bases, with 12 bases between them.

This chain joins TRBV20-1 and TRBJ2-7; D gene uncertain. The CDR3 loop spans 13 amino acids. Per germline, CDR1 DFQATT and CDR2 SNEGSKA (reference sequence). Trimming stripped 3 bases from V and 3 bases from J, with 12 bases between. CDR3 sequence reads: CSASGQYRYEQYF. The DNA of the CDR3 is TGCAGTGCTAGTGGGCAGTACCGCTACGAGCAGTACTTC.

CDR3 protein: CASSSGREQPQHF. The CDR3 DNA follows: TGTGCCAGCTCTTCCGGACGGGAGCAGCCCCAGCATTTT. The V and J genes are TRBV18 and TRBJ1-5; no definite D call. Germline V gene lookup returns CDR1 KGHSH and CDR2 LQKENI. The V end was cut by 6 bases, the J end by 7 bases, with 13 bases between. The CDR3 consists of 13 residues.

This chain connects TRBV10-1 to TRBJ2-5, with 9 bases lining up with TRBD1. The germline gives CDR1 WNHNN, CDR2 SYGVQD (reference sequence). This CDR3 is 13 amino acids long. V lost 5 bases, J lost 5 bases, and 3 bases stayed unmatched. CDR3 sequence reads: CASSIGQGETQYF. The DNA for the CDR3 is TGCGCCAGCAGTATCGGACAGGGGGAGACCCAGTACTTC.

J is TRBJ2-1 and V is TRBV7-9; 7 bases match TRBD2. Germline loops: CDR1 SEHNR, CDR2 FQNEAQ (reference sequence). V gave up 8 bases and J gave up 6 bases; unmatched junction bases: 13. The CDR3 runs to 15 residues. The CDR3 coding sequence is TGTGCCAGCGCTTTAAAGGGAGGGGCTTTCAATGAGCAGTTCTTC. Translating gives CASALKGGAFNEQFF.

Here the CDR3 DNA reads TGTGCCAGGAGAGGAAAGACTAGCGGGGCTATCACAGATACGCAGTATTTT. This translates into CARRGKTSGAITDTQYF. This chain connects TRBV2 to TRBJ2-3; 11 bases fit TRBD2. The CDR3 has 17 residues. V lost 9 bases to trimming and J lost 2 bases; unmatched junction nucleotides: 13. From germline, CDR1 is SNHLY and CDR2 FYNNEI.

This clone was found once. The chain links TRBV7-2 to TRBJ2-6, with TRBD2 matching over 8 bases. This CDR3 is built from 15 residues. Germline V lookup: CDR1 SGHTA, CDR2 FQGNSA. Trimming at V came to 4 bases and at J to 5 bases, leaving 4 bases not matched to a gene. In DNA form, the CDR3 reads TGTGCCAGCAGCTCCGGCGGGGGGAGGGCCAACGTCCTGACTTTC. It yields the protein CASSSGGGRANVLTF.

The gene calls are TRBV6-5 and TRBJ1-2; 9 bases are shared with TRBD1. The ends lost 0 bases at V and 5 bases at J; junction bases unmatched: 4. The CDR3 totals 15 residues. Germline values: CDR1 MNHEY, CDR2 SVGAGI. The CDR3 sequence is CASSYSGTGPYGYTF. DNA for the CDR3: TGTGCCAGCAGTTACTCAGGGACAGGGCCTTATGGCTACACCTTC.

This sequence joins TRBV5-8 and TRBJ2-5, with D possibly matching TRBD2 (5 bases). V was clipped by 3 bases and J by 0 bases, with 9 bases between them. Germline CDR1 reads SGHTS; CDR2 reads YDEGEE. The CDR3 sequence is 14 residues long. The CDR3 DNA reads as TGTGCCAGCAGCTCCCGGACTTACCAAGAGACCCAGTACTTC. Translated: CASSSRTYQETQYF.

V gene TRBV28 combines with J gene TRBJ2-7; the D gene is possibly TRBD1 (6 bases). This CDR3 is built from 12 residues. Trimming pared 6 bases from V and 7 bases from J, leaving 13 bases between. Germline V gene lookup returns CDR1 MDHEN and CDR2 SYDVKM. The CDR3 region is CASRTTGWEQYF. The CDR3, as DNA: TGTGCCAGCAGGACTACAGGGTGGGAGCAGTACTTC.

This chain joins TRBV14 and TRBJ2-1, with D perhaps TRBD2 (6 bases). The CDR3 has 18 residues. The germline V gene has CDR1 SGHDN and CDR2 FVKESK. The V end lost 0 bases, the J end lost 0 bases, and 15 bases lay between the germline ends. The chain's CDR3 is CASSQDRRGVSSYNEQFF. The CDR3 coding sequence is TGTGCCAGCAGCCAAGATAGGCGCGGGGTGAGCTCCTACAATGAGCAGTTCTTC.

The chain recombines TRBV28 with TRBJ2-2, with 7 bases identical to TRBD1. Trimming cost V 1 base and J 4 bases; bases outside gene matches: 21. CDR3 length: 21 amino acids. Germline CDR1 is MDHEN and CDR2 is SYDVKM. The DNA of the CDR3 is TGTGCCAGCAGTTTATTTTGGGACAAAGGAAAAGGGGGCCCGGGCACCGGGGAGCTGTTTTTT. Protein sequence: CASSLFWDKGKGGPGTGELFF.

This sequence joins TRBV5-1 and TRBJ2-1; 12 bases align to TRBD2. This CDR3 has 17 amino acids. Germline loops: CDR1 SGHRS, CDR2 YFSETQ. The J segment lost 6 bases and the V segment lost 5 bases, leaving 12 bases of the junction unmatched. As DNA, the CDR3 is TGCGCCAGCAGACGCGGGACTAGCGGGCGTATCGGCAATGAGCAGTTCTTC. It translates to CASRRGTSGRIGNEQFF.

The genes are TRBV25-1 and TRBJ1-2; D is uncertain. The CDR3 covers 14 residues. From germline, CDR1 is MGHDK and CDR2 SYGVNS. V lost 3 bases and J lost 3, with 11 bases in between. The CDR3: CASSDPGNYYGYTF. DNA for the CDR3: TGTGCCAGCAGTGACCCAGGAAACTACTATGGCTACACCTTC.

This clone showed up just once. The rearrangement joins TRBV9 to TRBJ1-5, with 9 positions matching TRBD1. From germline, CDR1 is SGDLS and CDR2 YYNGEE. The V segment lost 3 bases and the J segment 4 bases; nucleotides outside the gene matches: 5. The CDR3 spans 15 residues. The CDR3 sequence is CASSETGGINQPQHF. CDR3 DNA sequence: TGTGCCAGCAGCGAGACAGGGGGTATTAATCAGCCCCAGCATTTT.

This chain connects TRBV7-8 to TRBJ2-2; D is unresolved. The CDR3 has 16 residues. The V gene lost 5 bases and the J gene lost 6 bases, with 19 bases spanning the gap. Germline CDR1 reads SGHVS; CDR2 reads FQNEAQ. The CDR3 nucleotides are TGTGCCAGCAGCCCCGCCCCTTTAGAAGTTTCCGGGGAGCTGTTTTTT. Translated, it gives CASSPAPLEVSGELFF.

The V and J genes are TRBV6-1 and TRBJ1-2; 8 bases are shared with TRBD1. CDR1 and CDR2 from the germline V gene are MNHNS and SASEGT. The V segment lost 3 bases and the J segment 4 bases; nucleotides outside the gene matches: 7. The CDR3 extends over 15 amino acids. The CDR3 protein is CASSDNRGDAYGYTF. The CDR3 DNA is TGTGCCAGCAGTGACAACAGGGGGGATGCCTATGGCTACACCTTC.

The chain is built from TRBV7-9 and TRBJ1-2; 7 bases match TRBD1. This CDR3 has 14 residues. V trimming: 3 bases; J trimming: 6 bases; junction bases outside the gene matches: 7. Germline values: CDR1 SEHNR, CDR2 FQNEAQ (reference sequence). CDR3 residues: CASSFGTANNGYTF. The CDR3 DNA reads as TGTGCCAGCAGCTTCGGGACAGCCAACAATGGCTACACCTTC.